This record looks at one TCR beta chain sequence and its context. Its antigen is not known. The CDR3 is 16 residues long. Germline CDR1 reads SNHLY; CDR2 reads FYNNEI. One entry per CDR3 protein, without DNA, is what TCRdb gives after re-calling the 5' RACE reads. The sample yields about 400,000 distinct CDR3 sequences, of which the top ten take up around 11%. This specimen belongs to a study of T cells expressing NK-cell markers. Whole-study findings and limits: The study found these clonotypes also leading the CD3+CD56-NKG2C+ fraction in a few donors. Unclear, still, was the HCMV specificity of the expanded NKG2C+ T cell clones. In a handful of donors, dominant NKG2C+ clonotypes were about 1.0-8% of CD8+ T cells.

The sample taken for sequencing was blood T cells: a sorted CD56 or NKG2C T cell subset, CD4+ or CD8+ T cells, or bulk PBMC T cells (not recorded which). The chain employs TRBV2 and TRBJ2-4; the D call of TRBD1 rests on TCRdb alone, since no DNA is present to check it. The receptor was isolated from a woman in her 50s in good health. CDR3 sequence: CASSQDRGLAKNIQYF.